A selection of T cell receptor beta chains follows, all from one sample in a study of cytomegalovirus exposure and HLA in healthy donors. Profiling relied on immunoSEQ multiplex PCR, and the TCRdb table lists in-frame clones only, not all of them. The sample has some 84,000 clones, approximately 90% seen once. Sequencing used PBMCs. These receptor sequences come from a young man in good health and CMV-seronegative. The CDR3 runs from the conserved cysteine through the conserved F or W. A D gene is named only where the DNA matches it firmly. Only part of the rows carry a size: once, few, many, or a class if the clone is expanded.

abundance,v_gene,j_gene,d_gene,CDR3aa,CDR3nt
.,TRBV5-1,TRBJ2-1,.,CASSQHRGSGDNEQFF,TGCGCCAGCAGCCAGCACAGGGGATCGGGGGATAATGAGCAGTTCTTC
once,TRBV7-9,TRBJ1-2,.,CASSLSFEFNYGYTF,TGTGCCAGCAGCCTTAGCTTTGAGTTTAACTATGGCTACACCTTC
.,TRBV9,TRBJ2-3,.,CASSVGLGRTDTQYF,TGTGCCAGCAGCGTCGGTCTAGGCCGCACAGATACGCAGTATTTT
.,TRBV11-2,TRBJ2-5,TRBD2,CASSPQRGVEETQYF,TGTGCCAGCAGCCCGCAGCGGGGGGTGGAAGAGACCCAGTACTTC
.,TRBV5-1,TRBJ2-3,TRBD1,CASSTTGALYPSTDTQYF,TGCGCCAGCAGCACGACAGGGGCCCTTTATCCTAGCACAGATACGCAGTATTTT
.,TRBV7-6,TRBJ2-1,.,CASSLREFNSYNEQFF,TGTGCCAGCAGCTTAAGAGAATTCAATTCCTACAATGAGCAGTTCTTC
.,TRBV18,TRBJ1-2,.,CASSPTIGGSEDYGYTF,TGTGCCAGCTCCCCTACAATAGGGGGAAGTGAGGACTATGGCTACACCTTC
.,TRBV6-6,TRBJ2-3,TRBD1,CASSYPGQGVDTQYF,TGTGCCAGCAGTTACCCGGGGCAGGGGGTCGATACGCAGTATTTT
.,TRBV27,TRBJ2-7,.,CASSPLADSYEQYF,TGTGCCAGCAGTCCTTTGGCAGACTCCTACGAGCAGTACTTC
many,TRBV6-6,TRBJ1-6,.,CASSYGREGDNSPLHF,TGTGCCAGCAGTTATGGCCGGGAGGGCGATAATTCACCCCTCCACTTT
.,TRBV7-9,TRBJ1-2,.,CASSLLDRGYTF,TGTGCCAGCAGCTTATTGGACAGAGGCTACACCTTC
.,TRBV7-9,TRBJ2-3,TRBD1,CASSWQTGVNTDTQYF,TGTGCCAGCAGCTGGCAAACAGGGGTGAATACAGATACGCAGTATTTT
.,TRBV7-9,TRBJ1-6,TRBD1,CASSRQGSNSPLHF,TGTGCCAGCAGCCGACAGGGTTCTAATTCACCCCTCCACTTT
.,TRBV5-5,TRBJ2-1,TRBD2,CASSQRLAASYNEQFF,TGTGCCAGCAGCCAGAGACTAGCGGCCTCCTACAATGAGCAGTTCTTC
.,TRBV6-5,TRBJ2-2,.,CASKLGPENTGELFF,TGTGCCAGCAAGCTGGGGCCTGAAAACACCGGGGAGCTGTTTTTT
.,TRBV5-1,TRBJ1-1,.,CASSLSGFRSYRKGTEAFF,TGCGCCAGCAGCTTGTCCGGGTTTCGGTCTTACAGGAAGGGGACTGAAGCTTTCTTT
.,TRBV11-2,TRBJ2-6,TRBD2,CASSLVLAGASGANVLTF,TGTGCCAGCAGCTTAGTCCTAGCGGGAGCTTCTGGGGCCAACGTCCTGACTTTC
.,TRBV28,TRBJ1-2,.,CASSEALANYGYTF,TGTGCCAGCAGCGAGGCATTAGCTAACTATGGCTACACCTTC
.,TRBV28,TRBJ2-3,.,CASSQLSVSLYSDTQYF,TGTGCCAGCAGCCAACTTTCTGTTTCATTGTATTCAGATACGCAGTATTTT
.,TRBV14,TRBJ1-4,TRBD1,CASSSRQGTNEKLFF,TGTGCCAGCAGCTCCCGACAGGGAACTAATGAAAAACTGTTTTTT
.,TRBV5-4,TRBJ2-2,TRBD1,CASSSDPGTGDTGELFF,TGTGCCAGCAGCTCGGACCCCGGGACAGGGGACACCGGGGAGCTGTTTTTT